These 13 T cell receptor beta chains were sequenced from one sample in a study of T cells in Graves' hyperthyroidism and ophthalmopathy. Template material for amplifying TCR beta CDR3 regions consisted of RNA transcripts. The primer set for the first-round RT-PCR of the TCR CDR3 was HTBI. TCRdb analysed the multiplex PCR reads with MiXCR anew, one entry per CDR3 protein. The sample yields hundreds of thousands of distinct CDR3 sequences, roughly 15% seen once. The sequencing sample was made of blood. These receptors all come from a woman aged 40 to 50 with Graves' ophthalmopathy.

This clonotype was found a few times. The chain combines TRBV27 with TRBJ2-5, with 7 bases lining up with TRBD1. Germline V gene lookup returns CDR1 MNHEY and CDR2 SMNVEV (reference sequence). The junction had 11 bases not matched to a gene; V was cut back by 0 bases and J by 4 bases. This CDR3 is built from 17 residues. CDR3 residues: CASSLSGVGRGRETQYF. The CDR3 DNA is TGTGCCAGCAGTTTATCGGGGGTTGGCAGGGGGAGAGAGACCCAGTACTTC.

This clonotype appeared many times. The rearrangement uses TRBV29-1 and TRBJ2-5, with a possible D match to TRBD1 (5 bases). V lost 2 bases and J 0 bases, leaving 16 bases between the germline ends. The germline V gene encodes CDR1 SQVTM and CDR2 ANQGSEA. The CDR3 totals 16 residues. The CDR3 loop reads CSVEFLGQAYQETQYF. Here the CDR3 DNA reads TGCAGCGTTGAATTTCTCGGACAAGCGTACCAAGAGACCCAGTACTTC.

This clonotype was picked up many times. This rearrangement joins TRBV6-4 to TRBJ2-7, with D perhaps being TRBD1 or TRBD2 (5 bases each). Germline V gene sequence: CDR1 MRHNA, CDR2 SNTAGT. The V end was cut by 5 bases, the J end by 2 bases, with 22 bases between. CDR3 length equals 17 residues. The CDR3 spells CASSRYFTGLPTYEQYF. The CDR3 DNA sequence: TGTGCCAGCAGTCGCTACTTTACAGGACTTCCCACCTACGAGCAGTACTTC.

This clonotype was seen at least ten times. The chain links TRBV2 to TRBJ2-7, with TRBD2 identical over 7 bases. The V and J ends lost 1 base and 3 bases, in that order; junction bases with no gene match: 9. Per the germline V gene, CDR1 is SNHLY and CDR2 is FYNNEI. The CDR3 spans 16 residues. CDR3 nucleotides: TGTGCCAGCAGTGAAGGATCTAGCGGTCTCCGCTACGAGCAGTACTTC. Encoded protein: CASSEGSSGLRYEQYF.

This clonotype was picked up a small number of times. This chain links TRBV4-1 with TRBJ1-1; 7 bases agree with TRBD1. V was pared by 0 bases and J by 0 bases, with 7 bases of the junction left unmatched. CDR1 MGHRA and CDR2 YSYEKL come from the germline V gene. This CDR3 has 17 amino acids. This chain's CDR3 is CASSQERDRLMNTEAFF. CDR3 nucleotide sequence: TGCGCCAGCAGCCAAGAAAGGGACAGACTCATGAACACTGAAGCTTTCTTT.

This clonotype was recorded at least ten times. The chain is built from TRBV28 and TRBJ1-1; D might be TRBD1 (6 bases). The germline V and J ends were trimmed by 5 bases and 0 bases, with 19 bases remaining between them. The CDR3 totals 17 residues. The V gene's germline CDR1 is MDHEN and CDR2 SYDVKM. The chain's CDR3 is CASSPAGTLILNTEAFF. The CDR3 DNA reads TGTGCCAGCAGTCCCGCCGGGACACTCATTTTGAACACTGAAGCTTTCTTT.

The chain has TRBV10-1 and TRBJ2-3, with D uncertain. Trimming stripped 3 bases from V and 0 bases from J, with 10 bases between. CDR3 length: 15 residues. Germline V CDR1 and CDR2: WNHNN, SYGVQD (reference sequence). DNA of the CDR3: TGCGCCAGCAGTGAAACAGACCCTAGCACAGATACGCAGTATTTT. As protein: CASSETDPSTDTQYF.

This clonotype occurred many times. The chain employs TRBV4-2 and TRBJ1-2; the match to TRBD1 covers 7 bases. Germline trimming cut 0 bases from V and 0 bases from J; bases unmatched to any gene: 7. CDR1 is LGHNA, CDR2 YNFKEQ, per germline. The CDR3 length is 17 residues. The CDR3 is CASSQDWVGQANYGYTF. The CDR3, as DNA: TGTGCCAGCAGCCAAGACTGGGTCGGACAGGCTAACTATGGCTACACCTTC.

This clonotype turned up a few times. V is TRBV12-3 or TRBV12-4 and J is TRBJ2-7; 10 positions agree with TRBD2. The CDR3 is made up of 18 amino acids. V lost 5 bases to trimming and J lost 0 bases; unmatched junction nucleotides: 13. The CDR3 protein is CASSIKGPSSGSSYEQYF. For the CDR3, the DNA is TGTGCCAGCAGTATTAAGGGTCCGTCTAGCGGGAGCTCCTACGAGCAGTACTTC.

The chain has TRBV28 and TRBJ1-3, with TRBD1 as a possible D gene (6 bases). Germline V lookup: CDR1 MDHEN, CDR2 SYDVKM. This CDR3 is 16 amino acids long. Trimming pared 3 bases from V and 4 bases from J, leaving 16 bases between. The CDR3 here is CASSLYWQGRGNTIYF. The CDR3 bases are TGTGCCAGCAGTTTGTACTGGCAGGGGCGCGGAAACACCATATATTTT.

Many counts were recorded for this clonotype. The CDR3 sequence: CASSFAGAQPQHF. The CDR3 nucleotides read TGTGCCAGCAGTTTTGCAGGGGCTCAGCCCCAGCATTTT. J is TRBJ1-5 and V is TRBV27; D is possibly TRBD1 (6 bases). Trimming took off 3 bases at V and 6 bases at J, with 9 bases between the two ends. Germline assignment: CDR1 MNHEY and CDR2 SMNVEV (reference sequence). The CDR3 is made up of 13 amino acids.

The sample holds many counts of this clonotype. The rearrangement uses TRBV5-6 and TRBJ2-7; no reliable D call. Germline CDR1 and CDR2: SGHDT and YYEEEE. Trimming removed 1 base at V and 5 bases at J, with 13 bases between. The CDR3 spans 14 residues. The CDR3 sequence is CASSLSVKGNEQYF. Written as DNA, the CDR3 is TGTGCCAGCAGCTTGTCGGTAAAGGGTAACGAGCAGTACTTC. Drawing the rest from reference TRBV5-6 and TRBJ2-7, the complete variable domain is DAGVTQSPTHLIKTRGQQVTLRCSPKSGHDTVSWYQQALGQGPQFIFQYYEEEERQRGNFPDRFSGHQFPNYSSELNVNALLLGDSALYLCASSLSVKGNEQYFGPGTRLTVT.

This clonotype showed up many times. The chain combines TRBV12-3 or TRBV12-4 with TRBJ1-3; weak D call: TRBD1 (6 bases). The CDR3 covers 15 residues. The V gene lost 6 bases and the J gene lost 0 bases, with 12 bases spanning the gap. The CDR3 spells CASSHTGNSGNTIYF. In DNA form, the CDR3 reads TGTGCCAGCAGCCATACAGGGAACTCTGGAAACACCATATATTTT.